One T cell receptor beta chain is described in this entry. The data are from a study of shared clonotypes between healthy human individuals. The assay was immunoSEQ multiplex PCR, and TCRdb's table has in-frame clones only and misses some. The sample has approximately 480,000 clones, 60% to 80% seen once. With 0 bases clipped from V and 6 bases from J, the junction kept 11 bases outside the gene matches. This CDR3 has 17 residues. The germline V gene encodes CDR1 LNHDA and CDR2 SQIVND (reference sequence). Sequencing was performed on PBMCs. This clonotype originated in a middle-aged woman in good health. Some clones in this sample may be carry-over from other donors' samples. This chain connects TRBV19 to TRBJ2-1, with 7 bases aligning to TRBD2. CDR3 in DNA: TGTGCCAGTAGTATAGATCTATCCTGGACTAGGACCAATGAGCAGTTCTTC. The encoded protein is CASSIDLSWTRTNEQFF.